Following are 29 T cell receptor beta chains from one sample sequenced in a study of metastatic and nonmetastatic thyroid tumors (TCRdb year 2020). To prepare the library, PCR was applied. TCRdb lists the instrument as Illumina HiSeq 4000. Clones were called with MiXCR by TCRdb after fastp trimmed the public reads at Q25, and only in-frame beta chains were retained. For this sample the table gives about 26,000 clones, of which around 25% were detected only once. Approximately 6% of the sample is held by the ten biggest clonotypes. No patient had received any treatment before thyroid surgery. Sequencing input: blood. The origin of the receptors is a female donor with papillary thyroid cancer or a benign thyroid nodule (not recorded which). Some clones in this sample may be carry-over from other donors' samples.

This clone was observed at least ten times. The chain is built from TRBV20-1 and TRBJ1-5; D gene unclear. Trimming cost V 4 bases and J 2 bases, with 9 bases left between them. The CDR3 is 13 amino acids. CDR1 and CDR2 from the germline V gene are DFQATT and SNEGSKA (reference sequence). The CDR3, as DNA: TGCAGTGCTAAGGGCGGTGGCAATCAGCCCCAGCATTTT. Translation gives CSAKGGGNQPQHF.

As regards this clone: Being one base from a much bigger clone, this may be a read error. The chain uses TRBV5-6 and TRBJ2-5; no firm D call. Germline V CDR1 and CDR2: SGHDT, YYEEEE. This CDR3 comprises 11 residues. V lost 1 base and J lost 5, with 3 bases in between. CDR3 residues: CASSLMETQYF. The DNA for the CDR3 is TGTGCCAGCAGCTTGATGGAGACCCAGTACTTC.

In this sample, this clone turned up many times. V and J are TRBV10-3 and TRBJ1-5; 7 bases align to TRBD1. The CDR3 has 15 amino acids. Trimming cost V 3 bases and J 4 bases; bases outside gene matches: 6. The V gene's germline CDR1 is ENHRY and CDR2 SYGVKD. The CDR3 DNA sequence: TGTGCCATCAGTGACGGGGGGACAGCAAATCAGCCCCAGCATTTT. The encoded protein is CAISDGGTANQPQHF.

This clone showed up just a few times. The rearrangement joins TRBV12-3 or TRBV12-4 to TRBJ1-4, with unresolved D. V lost 8 bases and J 0 bases, leaving 7 bases between the germline ends. The CDR3 extends over 13 amino acids. CDR3 region: CASGGTTNEKLFF. The DNA for the CDR3 is TGTGCCAGCGGAGGCACAACTAATGAAAAACTGTTTTTT.

This clone was seen a few times. V gene TRBV6-5 combines with J gene TRBJ2-3, with D perhaps TRBD2 (5 bases). In germline, CDR1 is MNHEY, CDR2 SVGAGI. The CDR3 consists of 13 residues. Trimming shortened V by 0 bases and J by 7 bases, and 8 bases separated the two germline ends. The CDR3 here is CASSYSTTYTQYF. The CDR3, as DNA: TGTGCCAGCAGTTACTCGACTACGTATACGCAGTATTTT.

This clone appeared many times. The sample carries other DNA sequences with the same CDR3. The chain joins TRBV9 to TRBJ2-1, with 10 bases lining up with TRBD2. The ends lost 1 base at V and 3 bases at J; junction bases unmatched: 10. CDR3 length: 18 amino acids. Germline V lookup: CDR1 SGDLS, CDR2 YYNGEE. The CDR3 DNA reads TGTGCCAGCAGCGTACGCTCCCCCGGACTAGCGGACTACAATGAGCAGTTCTTC. It codes for CASSVRSPGLADYNEQFF.

In its sample, this clone ranks as medium-sized. The chain couples TRBV6-1 to TRBJ2-1; 7 bases map to TRBD1. Germline CDR1 and CDR2: MNHNS and SASEGT. This CDR3 has 15 residues. V shed 4 bases and J 3 bases; nucleotides not matched to a gene: 6. The CDR3 DNA sequence: TGTGCCAGCAGTGCCCCCGGGACAGTCTACAATGAGCAGTTCTTC. Translation: CASSAPGTVYNEQFF.

The sample holds a few counts of this clone. The chain couples TRBV12-3 or TRBV12-4 to TRBJ2-2; 10 bases align to TRBD2. The CDR3 spans 14 residues. The J segment lost 16 bases and the V segment lost 7 bases, leaving 15 bases of the junction unmatched. The DNA of the CDR3 is TGTGCCAGCACCGACTGGACTAGCGGTACCGAAGAGTTTTTT. This encodes CASTDWTSGTEEFF.

V and J are TRBV27 and TRBJ1-2; 9 bases map to TRBD1. There are 15 residues in the CDR3. V was pared by 3 bases and J by 2 bases, with 4 bases of the junction left unmatched. Germline lookup yields CDR1 MNHEY and CDR2 SMNVEV (reference sequence). The CDR3 region has the DNA TGTGCCAGCAGTTTTACAGGGGGCAGAAACTATGGCTACACCTTC. Its protein is CASSFTGGRNYGYTF.

In regard to this clone: One junction end does not reproduce the germline sequence, and a read error may be involved. Other nucleotide sequences in the sample specify the same CDR3. The rearrangement joins TRBV19 to TRBJ1-5; 7 nucleotides match TRBD1. CDR1 is LNHDA and CDR2 is SQIVND in the germline V gene (reference sequence). This CDR3 is built from 15 residues. The CDR3 loop reads CASRAGQNSNQPQHF. The DNA for the CDR3 is TGTGCCAGTAGAGCGGGACAGAATAGCAATCAGCCACAGCATTTT.

Note on this clone: The conserved phenylalanine or tryptophan is not found at the CDR3 terminus, so this likely reflects a read error. The rearrangement uses TRBV20-1 and TRBJ2-1, with D perhaps TRBD2 (5 bases). V was clipped by 2 bases and J by 3 bases, with 11 bases between them. This CDR3 has 14 residues. Germline V lookup: CDR1 DFQATT, CDR2 SNEGSKA (reference sequence). The CDR3 nucleotides are TGCAGTGCTAGACCGGTAGGAGGCTACAATGAGCAGTTCCTC. Translating it yields CSARPVGGYNEQFL.

About this clone: The junction and the germline gene differ at one end; a read error may be behind it. V gene TRBV7-9 combines with J gene TRBJ2-5; a weak D match, TRBD2 (5 bases). Germline V gene sequence: CDR1 SEHNR, CDR2 FQNEAQ (reference sequence). The CDR3 is made up of 16 amino acids. The CDR3 reads CASSLGWRGIWETQYF. In DNA, the CDR3 is TGTGCCAGCAGCTTAGGGTGGAGAGGGATCTGGGAGACACAGTACTTC.

By share of the sample, this clone is medium-sized. This chain links TRBV12-3 or TRBV12-4 with TRBJ1-2; 9 positions match TRBD1. The CDR3 loop spans 15 amino acids. After removal of 4 bases from V and 8 bases from J, the junction contained 11 bases not matched to a gene. CDR3 bases: TGTGCCAGCAGTTCAACAGGGGGCGCGCGTTACGGCTACACCTTC. Amino acid sequence: CASSSTGGARYGYTF.

In its sample, this clone was seen many times. J is TRBJ1-4 and V is TRBV20-1, with a tentative D call TRBD1 (6 bases). V lost 4 bases and J lost 3, with 12 bases in between. The CDR3 is 14 residues long. Germline values: CDR1 DFQATT, CDR2 SNEGSKA (reference sequence). The CDR3 nucleotides are TGCAGTGCTATCCGGGGGGCAGCTAATGAAAAACTGTTTTTT. Its translation is CSAIRGAANEKLFF.

This clone turned up a few times. V usage is TRBV28 and J usage is TRBJ2-1; 9 nucleotides align to TRBD2. The CDR3 extends over 14 amino acids. The germline V gene has CDR1 MDHEN and CDR2 SYDVKM. V shed 7 bases and J 3 bases; nucleotides not matched to a gene: 4. DNA for the CDR3: TGTGCCAGCATCCTGACTAGCGGCTACAATGAGCAGTTCTTC. Translating it yields CASILTSGYNEQFF.

This clone was observed a few times. The V gene is TRBV15, the J gene TRBJ1-2, with TRBD1 matching 7 bases. The CDR3 has 17 residues. The germline CDR1 and CDR2 sequences are LNHNV and YYDKDF (reference sequence). V gave up 0 bases and J gave up 4 bases; unmatched junction bases: 11. This CDR3 reads CATSREAWTGAPYGYTF. The CDR3 DNA reads as TGTGCCACCAGCAGAGAAGCATGGACAGGTGCCCCCTATGGCTACACCTTC.

Concerning this clone itself: The junction departs from the called germline gene at one end, perhaps through a read error. This rearrangement joins TRBV3-1 to TRBJ2-2; D is perhaps TRBD2 (6 bases). The CDR3 consists of 16 residues. CDR1 and CDR2 from the germline V gene are LGHDT and YNNKEL (reference sequence). CDR3 sequence: CANSQEAGLGTGELFF. For the CDR3, the DNA is TGTGCCAACAGCCAAGAGGCGGGACTTGGGACCGGGGAGCTGTTTTTT.

In this sample, this clone turned up a few times. CDR3 nucleotides: TGTGCCAGCAGTGAATGTGGGGCAGCTCATCCCCAGCATTTT. It codes for CASSECGAAHPQHF. The chain joins TRBV6-1 to TRBJ1-5; a possible D gene is TRBD1 (5 bases). Per germline, CDR1 MNHNS and CDR2 SASEGT. Trimming took off 2 bases at V and 10 bases at J, with 15 bases between the two ends. The CDR3 loop spans 14 amino acids.

This clone is deemed medium-sized. DNA for the CDR3: TGTGCCAGCAGTCTGCAAGCCGGGACAGGGGTTGGAAACACCATATATTTT. Protein: CASSLQAGTGVGNTIYF. The chain links TRBV6-1 to TRBJ1-3, with 10 bases aligning to TRBD1. The V and J ends lost 5 bases and 3 bases, in that order; junction bases with no gene match: 10. Germline lookup yields CDR1 MNHNS and CDR2 SASEGT. The CDR3 consists of 17 residues.

This clone was counted ten times or more. This could be a read error, since a much larger clone is one nucleotide away. The V gene is TRBV20-1, the J gene TRBJ1-4, with D hard to call. The CDR3 totals 17 residues. Germline V gene lookup returns CDR1 DFQATT and CDR2 SNEGSKA (reference sequence). V was shortened by 5 bases and J by 3 bases, with 22 bases between the two germline ends. This CDR3 is CSASRPPARLANEKLFF. In nucleotides, the CDR3 is TGCAGTGCTTCCCGGCCCCCCGCCAGGCTAGCTAATGAAAAACTGTTTTTT.

This clone was seen more than once but under ten times. Germline and junction disagree at one end, which may indicate a read error. The chain joins TRBV7-2 to TRBJ2-3; D call uncertain. The germline CDR1 and CDR2 sequences are SGHTA and FQGNSA. The CDR3 is 12 residues long. In nucleotides, the CDR3 is TGTGCCAGCGGCTCGGCTGCTGATACTCAGTATTTT. Protein: CASGSAADTQYF.

The rearrangement links TRBV20-1 to TRBJ2-2; 10 bases match TRBD2. Germline V gene sequence: CDR1 DFQATT, CDR2 SNEGSKA (reference sequence). Trimming took 3 bases from V and 7 from J; bases not matched to a gene: 8. The CDR3 extends over 15 amino acids. The DNA of the CDR3 is TGCAGTGCTAGCTACCTAGCGGGAGCTGACGGGGAGCTGTTTTTT. This encodes CSASYLAGADGELFF.

This clone has at least ten counts. The genes are TRBV6-1 and TRBJ2-4; TRBD1 or TRBD2 may be the D gene (6 bases each). Trimming left V 11 bases short and J 3 bases short, with 20 bases between. Germline V gene sequence: CDR1 MNHNS, CDR2 SASEGT. There are 15 residues in the CDR3. CDR3 protein: CAAGTGGAGKNIQYF. DNA for the CDR3: TGTGCCGCCGGTACCGGGGGCGCGGGCAAAAACATTCAGTACTTC.

Ten or more counts support this clone. V is TRBV5-1 and J is TRBJ1-1; 11 bases align to TRBD1. V lost 0 bases to trimming and J lost 0 bases; unmatched junction nucleotides: 4. CDR1 and CDR2 from the germline V gene are SGHRS and YFSETQ. The CDR3 is 17 residues long. Written as DNA, the CDR3 is TGCGCCAGCAGCTTGGAGGGGACAGGGGGGATGAACACTGAAGCTTTCTTT. Translated: CASSLEGTGGMNTEAFF. The variable domain in full, completed from reference TRBV5-1 and TRBJ1-1, reads KAGVTQTPRYLIKTRGQQVTLSCSPISGHRSVSWYQQTPGQGLQFLFEYFSETQRNKGNFPGRFSGRQFSNSRSEMNVSTLELGDSALYLCASSLEGTGGMNTEAFFGQGTRLTVV.

This clone has ten or more counts. The chain employs TRBV19 and TRBJ2-3; possible D gene TRBD2, 5 bases. CDR1 is LNHDA, CDR2 SQIVND, per germline (reference sequence). Trimming took 6 bases from V and 2 from J, leaving 12 bases between them. The CDR3 is made up of 14 amino acids. CDR3 sequence: CASRAGRTTDTQYF. The CDR3 coding sequence is TGTGCCAGTAGGGCGGGTCGGACCACAGATACGCAGTATTTT.

The genes are TRBV20-1 and TRBJ2-7; no clear D gene. The CDR3 spans 19 residues. Trimming took off 0 bases at V and 0 bases at J, with 24 bases between the two ends. From germline, CDR1 is DFQATT and CDR2 SNEGSKA (reference sequence). CDR3 loop: CSARDRGFSNPRSSYEQYF. DNA of the CDR3: TGCAGTGCTAGAGATCGTGGGTTTAGTAACCCAAGGAGCTCCTACGAGCAGTACTTC.

A word on this clone: The final CDR3 position lacks the conserved phenylalanine or tryptophan, pointing to a likely read error. V gene TRBV20-1 combines with J gene TRBJ2-7; perhaps TRBD2 as D (6 bases). CDR3 length: 12 residues. Germline lookup yields CDR1 DFQATT and CDR2 SNEGSKA (reference sequence). V lost 4 bases, J lost 3 bases, and 10 bases lay in between. This chain's CDR3 is CSATGLSYEQYS. CDR3 DNA: TGCAGTGCTACAGGACTAAGCTACGAGCAGTACTCC.

The rearrangement links TRBV11-2 to TRBJ2-7; 11 bases align to TRBD1. CDR3 length: 18 amino acids. V lost 6 bases and J lost 1; bases outside the gene matches: 14. The germline gives CDR1 SGHAT, CDR2 FQNNGV. CDR3 DNA: TGTGCCAGCAGTCTGGGGACAGGGGGTTGGGCCGGGTCCTACGAGCAGTACTTC. This sequence encodes CASSLGTGGWAGSYEQYF.

J is TRBJ1-1 and V is TRBV4-2; D gene unclear. Germline V lookup: CDR1 LGHNA, CDR2 YNFKEQ. This CDR3 region has 14 residues. V shed 4 bases and J shed 1 base, with 10 bases lying between them. The CDR3 sequence: CASSPRGGNTEAFF. DNA of the CDR3: TGTGCCAGCAGCCCCCGGGGAGGGAACACTGAAGCTTTCTTT.